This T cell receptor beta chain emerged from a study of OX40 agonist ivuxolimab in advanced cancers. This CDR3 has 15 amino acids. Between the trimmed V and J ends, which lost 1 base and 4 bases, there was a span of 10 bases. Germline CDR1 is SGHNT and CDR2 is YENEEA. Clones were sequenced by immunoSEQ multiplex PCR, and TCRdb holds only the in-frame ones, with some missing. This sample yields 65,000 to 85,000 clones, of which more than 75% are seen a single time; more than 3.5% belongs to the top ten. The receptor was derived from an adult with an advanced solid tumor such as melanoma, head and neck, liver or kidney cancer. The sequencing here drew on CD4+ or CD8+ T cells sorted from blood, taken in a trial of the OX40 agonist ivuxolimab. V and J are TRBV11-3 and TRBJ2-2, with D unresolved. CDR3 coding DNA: TGTGCCAGCAGCTTAGCGGCAGTTGTCACCGGGGAGCTGTTTTTT. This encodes CASSLAAVVTGELFF.